This T cell receptor beta chain was recovered during a study of shared clonotypes between healthy human individuals. This CDR3 comprises 15 residues. Germline V gives CDR1 MNHEY, CDR2 SMNVEV (reference sequence). V shed 8 bases and J 4 bases; nucleotides not matched to a gene: 7. Profiling relied on immunoSEQ multiplex PCR, and the TCRdb table lists in-frame clones only, not all of them. The sample shows approximately 620,000 clones, more than 95% of them seen only once. The source is a young woman in good health. The sample comprised naive CD4+ T cells sorted from blood. Subset indicated: CD45RA+ positively selected. This chain links TRBV27 with TRBJ2-3; 12 bases map to TRBD2. CDR3: CASAGLAGEADTQYF. CDR3 DNA: TGTGCCAGCGCGGGACTAGCGGGTGAAGCAGATACGCAGTATTTT.